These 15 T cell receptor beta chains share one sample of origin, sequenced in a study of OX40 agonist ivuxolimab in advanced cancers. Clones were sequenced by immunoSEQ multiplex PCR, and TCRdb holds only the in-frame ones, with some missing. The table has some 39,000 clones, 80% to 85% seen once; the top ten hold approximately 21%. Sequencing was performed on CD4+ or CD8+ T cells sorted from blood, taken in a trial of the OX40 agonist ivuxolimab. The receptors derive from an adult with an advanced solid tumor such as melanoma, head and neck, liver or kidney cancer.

DNA of the CDR3: TGTGCCAGTACGACAAGCTCCTATAATTCACCCCTCCACTTT. Encoded protein: CASTTSSYNSPLHF. V gene TRBV6-1 combines with J gene TRBJ1-6; no reliable D call. CDR3 length: 14 amino acids. Germline V gives CDR1 MNHNS, CDR2 SASEGT. Trimming removed 9 bases at V and 0 bases at J, with 9 bases between.

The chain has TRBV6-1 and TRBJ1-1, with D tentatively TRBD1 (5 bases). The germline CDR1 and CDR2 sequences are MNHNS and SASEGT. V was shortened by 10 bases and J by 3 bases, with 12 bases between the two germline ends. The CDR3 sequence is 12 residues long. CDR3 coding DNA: TGTGCCACCTATGACAGTGACACTGAAGCTTTCTTT. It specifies CATYDSDTEAFF.

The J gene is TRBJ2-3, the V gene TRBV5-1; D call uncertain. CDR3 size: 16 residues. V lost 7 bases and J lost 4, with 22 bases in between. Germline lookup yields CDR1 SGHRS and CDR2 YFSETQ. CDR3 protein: CASGTDGERISDTQYF. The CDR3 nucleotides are TGCGCCAGCGGAACGGACGGAGAGCGTATTTCAGATACGCAGTATTTT.

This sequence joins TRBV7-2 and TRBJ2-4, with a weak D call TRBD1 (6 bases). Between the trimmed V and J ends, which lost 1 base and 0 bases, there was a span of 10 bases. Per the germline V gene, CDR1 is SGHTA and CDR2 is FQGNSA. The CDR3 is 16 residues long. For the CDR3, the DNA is TGTGCCAGCAGCTTAGGTGGGGGCCTAGCCAAAAACATTCAGTACTTC. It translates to CASSLGGGLAKNIQYF. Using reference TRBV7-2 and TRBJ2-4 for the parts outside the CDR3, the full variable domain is GAGVSQSPSNKVTEKGKDVELRCDPISGHTALYWYRQSLGQGLEFLIYFQGNSAPDKSGLPSDRFSAERTGGSVSTLTIQRTQQEDSAVYLCASSLGGGLAKNIQYFGAGTRLSVL.

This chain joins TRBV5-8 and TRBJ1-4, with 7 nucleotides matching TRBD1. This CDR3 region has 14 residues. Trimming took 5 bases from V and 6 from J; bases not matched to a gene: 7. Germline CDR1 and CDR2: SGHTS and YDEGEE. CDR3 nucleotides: TGTGCCAGCAGTCCGGGACAGTGGGATGAAAAACTGTTTTTT. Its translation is CASSPGQWDEKLFF.

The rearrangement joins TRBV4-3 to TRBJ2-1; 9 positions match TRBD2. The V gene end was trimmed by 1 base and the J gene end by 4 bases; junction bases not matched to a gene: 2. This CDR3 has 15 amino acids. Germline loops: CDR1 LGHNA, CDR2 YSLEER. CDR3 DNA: TGCGCCAGCAGCCAAGGTAGCGGGAGTTACAATGAGCAGTTCTTC. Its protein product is CASSQGSGSYNEQFF.

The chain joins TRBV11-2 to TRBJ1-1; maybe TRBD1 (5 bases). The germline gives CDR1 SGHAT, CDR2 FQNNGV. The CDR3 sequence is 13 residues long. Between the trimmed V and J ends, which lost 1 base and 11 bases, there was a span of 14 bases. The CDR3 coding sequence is TGTGCCAGCAGCTTAGTAAGGGGTATGGAGGCTTTCTTT. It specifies CASSLVRGMEAFF.

This CDR3 reads CASSLGVMLETQYF. Written as DNA, the CDR3 is TGTGCCAGCAGCTTAGGGGTTATGCTGGAGACCCAGTACTTC. The J gene is TRBJ2-5, the V gene TRBV7-2; D call uncertain. V was shortened by 1 base and J by 5 bases, with 11 bases between the two germline ends. CDR1 and CDR2 from the germline V gene are SGHTA and FQGNSA. This CDR3 has 14 residues.

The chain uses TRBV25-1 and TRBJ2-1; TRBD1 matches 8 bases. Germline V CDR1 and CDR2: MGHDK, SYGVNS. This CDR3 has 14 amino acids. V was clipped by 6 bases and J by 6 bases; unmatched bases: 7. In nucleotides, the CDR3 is TGTGCCAGCAGGTACGGGACAGGACGCAATGAGCAGTTCTTC. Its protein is CASRYGTGRNEQFF.

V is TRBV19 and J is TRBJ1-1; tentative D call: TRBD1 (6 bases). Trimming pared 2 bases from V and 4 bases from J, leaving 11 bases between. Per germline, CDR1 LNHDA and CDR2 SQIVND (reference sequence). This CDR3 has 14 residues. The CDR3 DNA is TGTGCCAGTAGTATAACGGGGGGCCCCACTGAAGCTTTCTTT. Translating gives CASSITGGPTEAFF. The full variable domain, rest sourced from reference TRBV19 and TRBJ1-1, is DGGITQSPKYLFRKEGQNVTLSCEQNLNHDAMYWYRQDPGQGLRLIYYSQIVNDFQKGDIAEGYSVSREKKESFPLTVTSAQKNPTAFYLCASSITGGPTEAFFGQGTRLTVV.

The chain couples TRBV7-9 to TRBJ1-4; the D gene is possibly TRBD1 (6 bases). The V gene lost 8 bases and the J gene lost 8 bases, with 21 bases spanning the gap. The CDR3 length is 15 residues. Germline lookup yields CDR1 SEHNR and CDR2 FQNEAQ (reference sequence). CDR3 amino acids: CASARRGSIGEKLFF. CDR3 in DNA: TGTGCCAGCGCAAGGAGGGGGAGTATAGGAGAAAAACTGTTTTTT.

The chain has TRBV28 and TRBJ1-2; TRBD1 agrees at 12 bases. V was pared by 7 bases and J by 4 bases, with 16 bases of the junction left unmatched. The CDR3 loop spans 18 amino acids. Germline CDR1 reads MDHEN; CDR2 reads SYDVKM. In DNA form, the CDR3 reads TGTGCCAGCAAGGAAATTGGGGACAGGGGGCTCGAAGGCTATGGCTACACCTTC. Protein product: CASKEIGDRGLEGYGYTF.

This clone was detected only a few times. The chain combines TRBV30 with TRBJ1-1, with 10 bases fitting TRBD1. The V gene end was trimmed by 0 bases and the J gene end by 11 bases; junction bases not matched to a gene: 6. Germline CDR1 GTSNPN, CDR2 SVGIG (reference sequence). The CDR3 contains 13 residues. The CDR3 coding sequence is TGTGCCTGGAGTGTACGGACAGGGGGGTGGGCTTTCTTT. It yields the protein CAWSVRTGGWAFF.

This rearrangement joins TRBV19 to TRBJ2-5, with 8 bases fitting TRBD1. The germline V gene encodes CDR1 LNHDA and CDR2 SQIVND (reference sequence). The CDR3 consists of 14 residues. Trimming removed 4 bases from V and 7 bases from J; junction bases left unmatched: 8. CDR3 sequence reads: CASSRKQGEGTQYF. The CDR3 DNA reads TGTGCCAGTAGTAGGAAACAGGGGGAAGGGACCCAGTACTTC.

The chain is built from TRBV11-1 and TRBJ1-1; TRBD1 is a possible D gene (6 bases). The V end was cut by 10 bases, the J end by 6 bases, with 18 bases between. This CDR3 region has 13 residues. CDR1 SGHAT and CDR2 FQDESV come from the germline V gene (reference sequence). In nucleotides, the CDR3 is TGTGCCATTTCATTCGGGGGCGGCGCTGAAGCTTTCTTT. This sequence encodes CAISFGGGAEAFF.